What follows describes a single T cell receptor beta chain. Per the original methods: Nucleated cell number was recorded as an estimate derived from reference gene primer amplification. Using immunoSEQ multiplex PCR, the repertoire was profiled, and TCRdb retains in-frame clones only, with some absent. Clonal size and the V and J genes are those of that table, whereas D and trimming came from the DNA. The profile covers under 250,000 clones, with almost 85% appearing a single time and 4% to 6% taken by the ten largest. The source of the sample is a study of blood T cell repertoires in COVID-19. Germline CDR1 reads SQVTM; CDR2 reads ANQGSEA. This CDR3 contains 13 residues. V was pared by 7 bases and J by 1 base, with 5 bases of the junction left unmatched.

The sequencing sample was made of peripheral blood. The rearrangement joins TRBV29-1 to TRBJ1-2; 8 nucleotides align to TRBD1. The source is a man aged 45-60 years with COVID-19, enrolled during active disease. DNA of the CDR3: TGCAGCGCCATGACAGGGGATAACTATGGCTACACCTTC. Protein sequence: CSAMTGDNYGYTF.